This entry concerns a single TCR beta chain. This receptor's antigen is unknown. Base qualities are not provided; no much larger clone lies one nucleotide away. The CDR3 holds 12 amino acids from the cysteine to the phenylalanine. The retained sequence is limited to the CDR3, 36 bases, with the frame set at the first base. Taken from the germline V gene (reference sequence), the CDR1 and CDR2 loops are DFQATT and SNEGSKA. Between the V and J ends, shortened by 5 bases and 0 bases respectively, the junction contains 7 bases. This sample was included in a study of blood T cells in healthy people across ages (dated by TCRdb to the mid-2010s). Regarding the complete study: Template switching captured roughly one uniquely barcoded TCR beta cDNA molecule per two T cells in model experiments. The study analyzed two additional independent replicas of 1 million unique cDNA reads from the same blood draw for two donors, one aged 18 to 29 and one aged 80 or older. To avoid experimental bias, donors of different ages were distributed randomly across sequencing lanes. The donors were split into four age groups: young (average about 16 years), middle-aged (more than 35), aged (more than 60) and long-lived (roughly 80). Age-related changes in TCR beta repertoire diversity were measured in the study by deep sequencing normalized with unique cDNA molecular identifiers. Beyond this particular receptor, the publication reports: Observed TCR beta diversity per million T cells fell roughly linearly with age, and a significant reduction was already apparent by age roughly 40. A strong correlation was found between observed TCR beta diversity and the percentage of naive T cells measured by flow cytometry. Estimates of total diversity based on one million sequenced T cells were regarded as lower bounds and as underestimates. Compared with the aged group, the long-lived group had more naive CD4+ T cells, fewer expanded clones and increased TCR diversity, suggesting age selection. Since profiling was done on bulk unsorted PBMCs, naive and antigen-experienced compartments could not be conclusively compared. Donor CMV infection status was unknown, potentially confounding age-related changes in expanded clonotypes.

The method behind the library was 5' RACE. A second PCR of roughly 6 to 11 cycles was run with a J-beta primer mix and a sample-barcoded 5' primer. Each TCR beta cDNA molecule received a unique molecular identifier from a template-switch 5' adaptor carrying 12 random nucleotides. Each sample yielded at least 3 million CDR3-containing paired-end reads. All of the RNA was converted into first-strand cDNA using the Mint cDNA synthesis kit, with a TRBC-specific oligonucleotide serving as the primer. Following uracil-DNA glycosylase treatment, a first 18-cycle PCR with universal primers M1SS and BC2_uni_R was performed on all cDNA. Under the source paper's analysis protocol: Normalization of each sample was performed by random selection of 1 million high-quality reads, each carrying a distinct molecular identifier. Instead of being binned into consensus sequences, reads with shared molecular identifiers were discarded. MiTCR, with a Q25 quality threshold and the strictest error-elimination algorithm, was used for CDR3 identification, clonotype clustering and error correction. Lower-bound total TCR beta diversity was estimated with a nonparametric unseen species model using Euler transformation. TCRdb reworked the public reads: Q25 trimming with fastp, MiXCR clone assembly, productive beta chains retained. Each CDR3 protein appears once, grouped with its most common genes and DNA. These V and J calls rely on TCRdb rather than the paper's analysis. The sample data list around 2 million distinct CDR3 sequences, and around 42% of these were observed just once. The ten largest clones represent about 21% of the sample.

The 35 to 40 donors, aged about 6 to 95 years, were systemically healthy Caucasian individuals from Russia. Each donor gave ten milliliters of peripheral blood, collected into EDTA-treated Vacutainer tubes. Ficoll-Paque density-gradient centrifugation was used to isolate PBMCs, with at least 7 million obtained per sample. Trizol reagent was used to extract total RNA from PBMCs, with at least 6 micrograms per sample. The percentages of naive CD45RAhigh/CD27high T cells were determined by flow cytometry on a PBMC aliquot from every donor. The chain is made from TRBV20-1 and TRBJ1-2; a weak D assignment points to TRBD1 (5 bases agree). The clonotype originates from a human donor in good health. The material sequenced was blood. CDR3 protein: CSADSANYGYTF. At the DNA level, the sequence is TGCAGTGCTGACAGTGCTAACTATGGCTACACCTTC.